The T cell receptor (beta chain) under discussion was sequenced for a study of CD8 T cells in ankylosing spondylitis. Overall study results and limits: Made up of fewer than 10 highly homologous variants, a TCR beta motif appeared characteristic of ankylosing spondylitis blood. Reported data indicate significant enrichment of disease-linked clones within matched ankylosing spondylitis synovial fluid. Past studies reported some motif variants in reactive arthritis synovial fluid and blood.

This clonotype has just a few counts. Its antigen is unknown. The authors made TCR beta libraries by quantitative 5'-RACE with molecular barcodes. Each CDR3 protein gets one entry after TCRdb re-called the 5' RACE reads with MiXCR. The sample includes more than 100,000 distinct CDR3 sequences, about 15% of them seen just once. The CDR3 totals 13 residues. Deletions cut 6 bases from V and 8 bases from J, with 14 bases between. Germline V gene lookup returns CDR1 SNHLY and CDR2 FYNNEI. The chain couples TRBV2 to TRBJ1-5; D may be TRBD1 (5 bases). The receptor's source is a male donor with ankylosing spondylitis. Material for sequencing was blood, either unsorted or a sorted T cell fraction (not recorded which). The CDR3 nucleotides are TGTGCCAGCAGAGCGACAGTGGCGGAGCCCCAGCATTTT. Translation: CASRATVAEPQHF.